The 14 T cell receptor beta chains below all came from one sample that was sequenced in a study of T cells in Graves' hyperthyroidism and ophthalmopathy. From RNA transcripts, TCR beta CDR3 regions were amplified. First-round RT-PCR with HTBI primers amplified the TCR CDR3 region. From the multiplex PCR reads, TCRdb called clonotypes with MiXCR, one entry per CDR3 protein. The sample lists hundreds of thousands of distinct CDR3 sequences; roughly 13% were seen once. Source material: blood. Source of these receptors: a woman younger than 30 with Graves' hyperthyroidism.

This clonotype was seen at least ten times. The chain uses TRBV20-1 and TRBJ2-7; TRBD2 aligns across 13 bases. With 3 bases clipped from V and 3 bases from J, the junction kept 2 bases outside the gene matches. This CDR3 comprises 14 residues. Germline CDR1 and CDR2: DFQATT and SNEGSKA (reference sequence). The CDR3 DNA reads TGCAGTGCTAGGGGGACTAGCGGGAACTACGAGCAGTACTTC. Residues: CSARGTSGNYEQYF.

This clonotype has a count of ten or more. The chain couples TRBV7-9 to TRBJ1-1, with D possibly TRBD1 on 5 matching bases. The germline V and J ends were trimmed by 1 base and 7 bases, with 13 bases remaining between them. Germline V gives CDR1 SEHNR, CDR2 FQNEAQ (reference sequence). This CDR3 spans 14 amino acids. The CDR3 protein is CASSLVTGHHEAFF. In nucleotides, the CDR3 is TGTGCCAGCAGCTTAGTCACAGGCCACCATGAAGCTTTCTTT.

This clonotype occurred many times. The chain employs TRBV6-1 and TRBJ1-1; D is undetermined. Germline assignment: CDR1 MNHNS and CDR2 SASEGT. Trimming stripped 7 bases from V and 1 base from J, with 13 bases between. The CDR3 is 14 residues long. The CDR3: CASTLQDGNTEAFF. In nucleotides, the CDR3 is TGTGCCAGCACCCTCCAGGACGGGAACACTGAAGCTTTCTTT.

There are many counts of this clonotype. V is TRBV13 and J is TRBJ1-6, with D tentatively TRBD1 (5 bases). The CDR3 covers 15 residues. The germline V gene has CDR1 PRHDT and CDR2 FYEKMQ (reference sequence). V was cut by 4 bases and J by 6 bases, with 13 bases left in between. CDR3 nucleotides: TGTGCCAGCAGCTACGGGACGGGCGGTAATTCACCCCTCCACTTT. It is translated as CASSYGTGGNSPLHF.

This clonotype was counted many times. The V gene is TRBV20-1, the J gene TRBJ1-1, with D tentatively TRBD1 (5 bases). The CDR3 is 14 residues long. Germline-derived CDR1 and CDR2 are DFQATT and SNEGSKA (reference sequence). V was trimmed by 0 bases and J by 5 bases, leaving 13 bases between them. CDR3: CSARDRGGWTEAFF. CDR3 nucleotide sequence: TGCAGTGCTAGAGATCGGGGGGGGTGGACTGAAGCTTTCTTT.

On this clonotype: A clone one base away is much larger, so this may be a read error. The chain employs TRBV2 and TRBJ2-7; D remains unclear. Germline assignment: CDR1 SNHLY and CDR2 FYNNEI. With 10 bases removed from V and 5 bases from J, the gap between germline ends came to 18 bases. CDR3 length equals 13 residues. CDR3 sequence: CATLYPGTHEQYF. The DNA of the CDR3 is TGTGCCACCCTGTATCCCGGTACCCACGAGCAGTACTTC.

There are many counts of this clonotype. The CDR3 DNA follows: TGTGCCAGCAGTCCCCGGGGACAGATGAACACTGAAGCTTTCTTT. As protein: CASSPRGQMNTEAFF. The chain carries TRBV27 and TRBJ1-1, with TRBD1 matching over 7 bases. CDR1 and CDR2 (germline): MNHEY, SMNVEV (reference sequence). There are 15 residues in the CDR3. With V trimmed by 5 bases and J by 0 bases, 6 bases remained unmatched.

V gene TRBV19 combines with J gene TRBJ1-3; D remains unclear. CDR1 is LNHDA, CDR2 SQIVND, per germline (reference sequence). Trimming stripped 5 bases from V and 0 bases from J, with 11 bases between. There are 15 residues in the CDR3. CDR3 protein: CASSLVRVSGNTIYF. The CDR3 DNA follows: TGTGCCAGTAGTCTGGTCCGGGTCTCTGGAAACACCATATATTTT. The entire variable domain, with the rest obtained from reference TRBV19 and TRBJ1-3, is as follows: DGGITQSPKYLFRKEGQNVTLSCEQNLNHDAMYWYRQDPGQGLRLIYYSQIVNDFQKGDIAEGYSVSREKKESFPLTVTSAQKNPTAFYLCASSLVRVSGNTIYFGEGSWLTVV.

J is TRBJ2-7 and V is TRBV5-1; possible D gene TRBD1, 6 bases. This CDR3 is built from 14 residues. V lost 0 bases, J lost 4 bases, and 11 bases lay in between. Germline values: CDR1 SGHRS, CDR2 YFSETQ. The CDR3 DNA is TGCGCCAGCAGCTTGGCTAGCAGGGGTTACGAGCAGTACTTC. The encoded protein is CASSLASRGYEQYF.

This clonotype showed up many times. This sequence joins TRBV28 and TRBJ2-1, with D maybe TRBD1 (7 bases). The CDR3 is 14 residues long. From germline, CDR1 is MDHEN and CDR2 SYDVKM. Trimming took 3 bases from V and 9 from J, leaving 15 bases between them. The CDR3 DNA reads TGTGCCAGCAGTTTCAACGGGCAGGGGGGTGAGCAGTTCTTC. It translates to CASSFNGQGGEQFF.

This clonotype was recorded only once. The junction departs from the called germline gene at one end, perhaps through a read error. This chain uses TRBV12-3 or TRBV12-4 with TRBJ1-1, with TRBD1 matching 9 bases. The CDR3 totals 17 residues. CDR3 DNA: TGTGCCAGCAGCCTTACAGGGGGCACCTCCTCGAACACTGAAGCTTTCTTC. Translation gives CASSLTGGTSSNTEAFF.

In this sample, this clonotype turned up many times. This chain's CDR3 is CASSSSPHRVLAEAFF. The CDR3, as DNA: TGTGCCAGCAGCTCAAGCCCCCACAGGGTCCTTGCTGAAGCTTTCTTT. The chain recombines TRBV5-8 with TRBJ1-1; possibly TRBD1 for D (6 bases). The germline V and J ends were trimmed by 3 bases and 6 bases, with 21 bases remaining between them. CDR1 and CDR2 (germline): SGHTS, YDEGEE. This CDR3 is built from 16 residues.

This clonotype has ten or more counts. This chain links TRBV24-1 with TRBJ1-5; D is unresolved. Trimming left V 4 bases short and J 9 bases short, with 9 bases between. CDR1 is KGHDR, CDR2 SFDVKD, per germline. The CDR3 loop spans 12 amino acids. The chain's CDR3 is CATSDLAGPQHF. CDR3 nucleotides: TGTGCCACCAGTGACCTCGCCGGGCCCCAGCATTTT.

In this sample, this clonotype turned up many times. The rearrangement links TRBV28 to TRBJ1-2; D possibly corresponds to TRBD1 (6 bases). Trimming removed 10 bases at V and 6 bases at J, with 21 bases between. The CDR3 spans 14 residues. The germline V gene has CDR1 MDHEN and CDR2 SYDVKM. CDR3 loop: CAIPNGQGKNGYTF. For the CDR3, the DNA is TGTGCCATCCCCAACGGCCAGGGGAAGAATGGCTACACCTTC.